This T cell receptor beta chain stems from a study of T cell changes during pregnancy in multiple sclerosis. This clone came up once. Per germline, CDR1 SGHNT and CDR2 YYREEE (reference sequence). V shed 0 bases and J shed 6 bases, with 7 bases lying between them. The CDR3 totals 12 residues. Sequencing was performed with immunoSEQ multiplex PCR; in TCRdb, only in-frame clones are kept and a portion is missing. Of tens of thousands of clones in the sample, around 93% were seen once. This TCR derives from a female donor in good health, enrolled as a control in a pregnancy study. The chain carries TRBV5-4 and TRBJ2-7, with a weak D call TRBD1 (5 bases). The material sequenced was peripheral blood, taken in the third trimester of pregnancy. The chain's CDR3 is CASSLGGSEQYF. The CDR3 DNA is TGTGCCAGCAGCTTGGGGGGCAGCGAGCAGTACTTC.